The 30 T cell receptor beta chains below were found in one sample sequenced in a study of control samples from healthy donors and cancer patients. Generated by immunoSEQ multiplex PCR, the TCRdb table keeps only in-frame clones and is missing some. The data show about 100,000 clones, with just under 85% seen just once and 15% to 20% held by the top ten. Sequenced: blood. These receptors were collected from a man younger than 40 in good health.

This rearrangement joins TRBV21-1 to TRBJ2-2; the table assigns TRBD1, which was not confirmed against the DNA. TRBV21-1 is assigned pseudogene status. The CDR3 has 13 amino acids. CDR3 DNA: TGTGCCAGCAGTCAGGGGGGCCCCGGGGAGCTGTTTTTT. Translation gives CASSQGGPGELFF.

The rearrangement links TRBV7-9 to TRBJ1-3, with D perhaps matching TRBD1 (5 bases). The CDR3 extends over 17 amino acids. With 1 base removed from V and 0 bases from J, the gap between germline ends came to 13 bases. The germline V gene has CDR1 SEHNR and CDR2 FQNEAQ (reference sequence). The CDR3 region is CASSLGRDGASGNTIYF. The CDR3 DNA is TGTGCCAGCAGCTTAGGTCGGGACGGAGCCTCTGGAAACACCATATATTTT.

The CDR3 sequence: CASSPTGAYEQYF. The CDR3, as DNA: TGTGCCAGCAGCCCGACAGGAGCCTACGAGCAGTACTTC. This sequence joins TRBV3-1 (or the pseudogene TRBV3-2) and TRBJ2-7; the D gene is possibly TRBD1 (6 bases). This CDR3 contains 13 residues. The germline V gene has CDR1 LGHDT and CDR2 YNNKEL (reference sequence). V was shortened by 4 bases and J by 2 bases, with 9 bases between the two germline ends.

As DNA, the CDR3 is TGTGCCAGCAGCTTATCGATCGGGGCCAACGTCCTGACTTTC. It encodes CASSLSIGANVLTF. This chain links TRBV7-9 with TRBJ2-6; no definite D call. Germline assignment: CDR1 SEHNR and CDR2 FQNEAQ (reference sequence). The CDR3 covers 14 residues. V lost 2 bases and J 4 bases, leaving 6 bases between the germline ends.

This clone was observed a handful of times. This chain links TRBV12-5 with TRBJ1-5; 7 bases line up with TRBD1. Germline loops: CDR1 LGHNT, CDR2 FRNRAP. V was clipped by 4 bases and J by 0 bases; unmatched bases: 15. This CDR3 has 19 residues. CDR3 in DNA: TGTGCTAGTGGTTCTGTAAGGGGGCGAAGAGACGTTAGCAATCAGCCCCAGCATTTT. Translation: CASGSVRGRRDVSNQPQHF.

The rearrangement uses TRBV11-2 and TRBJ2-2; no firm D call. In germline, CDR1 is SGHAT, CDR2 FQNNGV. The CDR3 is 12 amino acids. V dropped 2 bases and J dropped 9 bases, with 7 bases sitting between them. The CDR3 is CASSLNFRELFF. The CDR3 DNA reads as TGTGCCAGCAGCTTAAACTTCCGGGAGCTGTTTTTT.

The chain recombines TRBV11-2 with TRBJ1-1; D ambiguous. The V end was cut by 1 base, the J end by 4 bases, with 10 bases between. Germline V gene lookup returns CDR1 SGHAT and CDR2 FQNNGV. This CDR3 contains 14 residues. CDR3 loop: CASSLAGWVTEAFF. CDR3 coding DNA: TGTGCCAGCAGCTTAGCGGGCTGGGTCACTGAAGCTTTCTTT.

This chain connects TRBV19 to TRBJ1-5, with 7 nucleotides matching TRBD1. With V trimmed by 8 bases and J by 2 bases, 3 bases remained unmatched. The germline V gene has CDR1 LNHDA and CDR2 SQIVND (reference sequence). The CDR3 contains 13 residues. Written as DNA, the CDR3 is TGTGCCAGTGGAGGACAGGGCAATCAGCCCCAGCATTTT. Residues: CASGGQGNQPQHF.

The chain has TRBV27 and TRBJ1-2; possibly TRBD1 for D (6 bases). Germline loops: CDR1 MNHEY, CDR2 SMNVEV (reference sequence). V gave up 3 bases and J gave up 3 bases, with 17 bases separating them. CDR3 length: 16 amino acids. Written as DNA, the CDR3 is TGTGCCAGCAGTTTCACCGGCACAGGGACCGACTATGGCTACACCTTC. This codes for CASSFTGTGTDYGYTF.

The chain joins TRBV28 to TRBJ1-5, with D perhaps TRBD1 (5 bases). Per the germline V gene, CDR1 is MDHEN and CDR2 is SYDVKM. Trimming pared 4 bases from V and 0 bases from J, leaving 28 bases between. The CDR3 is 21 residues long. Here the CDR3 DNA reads TGTGCCAGCAGTTCCAGCTGGATGTCCGTGGGGCGCGGACTTAGCAATCAGCCCCAGCATTTT. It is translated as CASSSSWMSVGRGLSNQPQHF.

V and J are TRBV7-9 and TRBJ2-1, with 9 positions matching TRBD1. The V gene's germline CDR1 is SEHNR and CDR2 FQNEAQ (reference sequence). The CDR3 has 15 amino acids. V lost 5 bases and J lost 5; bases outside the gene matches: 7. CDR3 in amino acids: CASSRPGQGNNEQFF. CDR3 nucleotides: TGTGCCAGCAGCCGTCCGGGACAGGGCAACAATGAGCAGTTCTTC.

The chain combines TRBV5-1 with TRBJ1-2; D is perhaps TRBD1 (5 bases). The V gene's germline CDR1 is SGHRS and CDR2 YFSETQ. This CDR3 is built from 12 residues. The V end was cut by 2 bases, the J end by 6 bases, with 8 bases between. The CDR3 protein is CASSLRGDGYTF. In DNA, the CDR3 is TGCGCCAGCAGCTTACGGGGGGATGGCTACACCTTC.

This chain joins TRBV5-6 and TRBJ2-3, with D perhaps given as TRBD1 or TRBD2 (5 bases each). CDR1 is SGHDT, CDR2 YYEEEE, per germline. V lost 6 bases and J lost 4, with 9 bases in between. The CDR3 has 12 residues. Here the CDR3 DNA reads TGTGCCAGCACCGGGGCGCCAGATACGCAGTATTTT. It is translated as CASTGAPDTQYF. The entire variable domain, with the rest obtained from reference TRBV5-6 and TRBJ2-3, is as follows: DAGVTQSPTHLIKTRGQQVTLRCSPKSGHDTVSWYQQALGQGPQFIFQYYEEEERQRGNFPDRFSGHQFPNYSSELNVNALLLGDSALYLCASTGAPDTQYFGPGTRLTVL.

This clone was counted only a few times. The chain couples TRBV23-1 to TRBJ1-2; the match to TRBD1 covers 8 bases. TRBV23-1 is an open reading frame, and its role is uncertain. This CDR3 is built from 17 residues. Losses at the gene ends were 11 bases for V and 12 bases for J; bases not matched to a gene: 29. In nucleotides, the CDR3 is TGCGCCCACTCGGACAGGGTAATTAGGGAGGTTTTGGGGGGCAACACCTTC. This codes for CAHSDRVIREVLGGNTF.

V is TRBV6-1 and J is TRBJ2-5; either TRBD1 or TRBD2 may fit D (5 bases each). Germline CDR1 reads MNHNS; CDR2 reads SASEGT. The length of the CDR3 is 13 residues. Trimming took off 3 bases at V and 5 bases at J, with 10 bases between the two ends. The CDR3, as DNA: TGTGCCAGCAGTGATGGGGACGTGGAGACCCAGTACTTC. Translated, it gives CASSDGDVETQYF.

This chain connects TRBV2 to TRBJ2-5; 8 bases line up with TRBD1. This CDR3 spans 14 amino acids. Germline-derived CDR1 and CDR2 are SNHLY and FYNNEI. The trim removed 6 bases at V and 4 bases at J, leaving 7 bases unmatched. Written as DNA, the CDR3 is TGTGCCAGCAGCATAGCCGGGACAGGAGAGACCCAGTACTTC. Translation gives CASSIAGTGETQYF.

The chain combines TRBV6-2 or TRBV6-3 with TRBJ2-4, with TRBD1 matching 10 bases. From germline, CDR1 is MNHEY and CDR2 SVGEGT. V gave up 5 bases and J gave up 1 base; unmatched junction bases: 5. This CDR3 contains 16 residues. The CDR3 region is CASSEDRGFAKNIQYF. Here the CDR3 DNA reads TGTGCCAGCAGTGAGGACAGGGGGTTTGCCAAAAACATTCAGTACTTC.

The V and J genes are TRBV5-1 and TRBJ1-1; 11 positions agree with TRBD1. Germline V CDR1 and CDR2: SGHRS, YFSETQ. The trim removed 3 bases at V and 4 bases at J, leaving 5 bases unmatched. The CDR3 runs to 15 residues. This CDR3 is CASSSQGQGGTEAFF. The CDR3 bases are TGCGCCAGCAGCTCACAGGGACAGGGGGGCACTGAAGCTTTCTTT.

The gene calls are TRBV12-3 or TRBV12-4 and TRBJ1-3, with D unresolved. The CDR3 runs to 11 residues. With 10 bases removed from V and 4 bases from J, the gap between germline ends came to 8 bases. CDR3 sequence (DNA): TGTGCCATCTCCCGGGGAAACACCATATATTTT. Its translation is CAISRGNTIYF.

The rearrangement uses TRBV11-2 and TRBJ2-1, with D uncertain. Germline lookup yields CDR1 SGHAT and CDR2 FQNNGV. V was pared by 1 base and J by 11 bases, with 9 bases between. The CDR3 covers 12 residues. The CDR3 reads CASSLVPLQQFF. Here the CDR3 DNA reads TGTGCCAGCAGCTTAGTTCCGCTTCAGCAGTTCTTC.

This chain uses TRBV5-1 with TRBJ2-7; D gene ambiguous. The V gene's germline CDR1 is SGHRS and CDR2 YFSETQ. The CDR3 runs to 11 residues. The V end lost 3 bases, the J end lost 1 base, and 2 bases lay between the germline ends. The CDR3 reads CASSSSYEQYF. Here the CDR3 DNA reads TGCGCCAGCAGCTCTTCCTACGAGCAGTACTTC.

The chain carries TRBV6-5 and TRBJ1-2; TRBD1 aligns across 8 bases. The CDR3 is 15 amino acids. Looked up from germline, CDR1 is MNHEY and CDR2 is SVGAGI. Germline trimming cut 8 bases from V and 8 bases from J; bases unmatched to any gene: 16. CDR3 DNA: TGTGCCAGCCGATTGGGGACAGGCGAATCGAAAGGCTACACCTTC. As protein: CASRLGTGESKGYTF.

The CDR3 sequence: CASSYGGTSGGGDTQYF. The CDR3 DNA reads as TGTGCCAGCAGTTATGGTGGGACTAGCGGGGGCGGGGATACGCAGTATTTT. The gene calls are TRBV6-2 or TRBV6-3 and TRBJ2-3, with 14 bases matching TRBD2. Trimming at V came to 3 bases and at J to 6 bases, leaving 8 bases not matched to a gene. The CDR3 consists of 17 residues. The germline V gene encodes CDR1 MNHEY and CDR2 SVGEGT.

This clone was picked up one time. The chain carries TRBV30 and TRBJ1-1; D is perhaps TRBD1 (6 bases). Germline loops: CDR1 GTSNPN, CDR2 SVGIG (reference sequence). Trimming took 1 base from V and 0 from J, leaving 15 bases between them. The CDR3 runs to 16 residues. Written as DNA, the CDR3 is TGTGCCTGGAGTGGGTATCGGACAGACATGAACACTGAAGCTTTCTTT. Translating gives CAWSGYRTDMNTEAFF.

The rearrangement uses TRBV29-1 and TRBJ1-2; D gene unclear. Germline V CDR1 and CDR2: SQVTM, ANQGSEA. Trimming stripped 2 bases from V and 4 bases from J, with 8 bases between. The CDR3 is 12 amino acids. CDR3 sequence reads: CSVESGIYGYTF. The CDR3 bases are TGCAGCGTTGAATCCGGAATCTATGGCTACACCTTC.

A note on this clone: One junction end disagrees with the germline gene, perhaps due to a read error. The CDR3 protein is CARRDGTRYQPQHF. CDR3 sequence (DNA): TGTGCCCGCAGAGATGGGACACGATATCAGCCCCAGCATTTT. The chain combines TRBV6-6 with TRBJ1-5; tentatively, D is TRBD1 (6 bases). There are 14 residues in the CDR3. The germline gives CDR1 MNHNY, CDR2 SVGAGI (reference sequence).

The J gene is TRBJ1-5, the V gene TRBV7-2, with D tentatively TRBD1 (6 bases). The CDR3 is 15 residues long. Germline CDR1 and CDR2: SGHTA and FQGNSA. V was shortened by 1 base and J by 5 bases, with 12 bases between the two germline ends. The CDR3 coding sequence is TGTGCCAGCAGCTTAGAAGGCAGGGGTGATCAGCCCCAGCATTTT. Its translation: CASSLEGRGDQPQHF.

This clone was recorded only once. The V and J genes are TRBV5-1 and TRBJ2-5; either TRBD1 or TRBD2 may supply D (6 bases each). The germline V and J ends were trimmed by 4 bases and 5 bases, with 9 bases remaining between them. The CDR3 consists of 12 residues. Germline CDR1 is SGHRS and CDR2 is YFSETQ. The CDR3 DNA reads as TGCGCCAGCAGCGGGGGGCCGGAGACCCAGTACTTC. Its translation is CASSGGPETQYF.

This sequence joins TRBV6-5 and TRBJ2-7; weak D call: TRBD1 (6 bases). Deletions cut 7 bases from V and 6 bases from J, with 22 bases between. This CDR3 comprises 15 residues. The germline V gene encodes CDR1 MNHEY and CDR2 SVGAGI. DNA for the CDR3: TGTGCCAGCATCAAGGGCAGGGGAAGGAATAGCGAGCAGTACTTC. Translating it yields CASIKGRGRNSEQYF.

CDR3 in amino acids: CAKNREGNTEAFF. CDR3 DNA sequence: TGTGCTAAAAACAGGGAGGGGAACACTGAAGCTTTCTTT. V usage is TRBV12-5 and J usage is TRBJ1-1; weak D call: TRBD1 (6 bases). V lost 10 bases, J lost 1 base, and 13 bases lay in between. The CDR3 covers 13 residues. CDR1 and CDR2 from the germline V gene are LGHNT and FRNRAP.